Listed here are 8 T cell receptor beta chains from one sample, sequenced in a study of blood T cells in healthy people across ages (dated by TCRdb to between 2015 and 2016). Libraries were made using 5' RACE. The run used an Illumina HiSeq 2500. A second roughly 6 to 12 cycle PCR used a sample-barcoded 5' primer and a J-beta primer mix. TCRdb ran its own pipeline on the public reads, namely fastp trimming at Q25 and MiXCR clone calling, and kept in-frame beta chains. Every CDR3 protein is listed once, alongside the most common genes and DNA of its rows. In this sample the table shows 250,000 to 300,000 distinct CDR3 sequences, roughly 26% of which occur a single time. Of the sample, approximately 29% is held by the ten largest clones. The source material was blood. The origin of the receptors is a woman in her 70s in good health.

The chain links TRBV28 to TRBJ2-6; D is possibly TRBD1 (5 bases). The CDR3 is made up of 16 amino acids. V dropped 5 bases and J dropped 0 bases, with 11 bases sitting between them. Germline V gene sequence: CDR1 MDHEN, CDR2 SYDVKM. The CDR3 region is CASSTGLFSGANVLTF. For the CDR3, the DNA is TGTGCCAGCAGTACAGGCCTCTTCTCTGGGGCCAACGTCCTGACTTTC.

The chain combines TRBV5-1 with TRBJ1-1; 7 bases align to TRBD1. The ends lost 3 bases at V and 4 bases at J; junction bases unmatched: 12. CDR1 is SGHRS, CDR2 YFSETQ, per germline. This CDR3 has 16 amino acids. The CDR3 spells CASSSSYRGLGTEAFF. CDR3 sequence (DNA): TGCGCCAGCAGCTCTTCCTACAGGGGCCTGGGCACTGAAGCTTTCTTT. Full variable domain (outside the CDR3, taken from reference TRBV5-1 and TRBJ1-1): KAGVTQTPRYLIKTRGQQVTLSCSPISGHRSVSWYQQTPGQGLQFLFEYFSETQRNKGNFPGRFSGRQFSNSRSEMNVSTLELGDSALYLCASSSSYRGLGTEAFFGQGTRLTVV.

The chain links TRBV12-3 or TRBV12-4 to TRBJ2-5; 12 bases align to TRBD1. The V and J ends lost 4 bases and 4 bases, in that order; junction bases with no gene match: 16. CDR3 length: 19 amino acids. The CDR3 loop is CASSSLGDRGLTGRETQYF. The CDR3 coding sequence is TGTGCCAGCAGTTCCCTGGGGGACAGGGGGCTCACAGGTAGAGAGACCCAGTACTTC.

The chain links TRBV28 to TRBJ1-4, with TRBD1 matching 7 bases. Germline CDR1 reads MDHEN; CDR2 reads SYDVKM. Germline trimming cut 6 bases from V and 4 bases from J; bases unmatched to any gene: 8. The CDR3 runs to 15 residues. CDR3 nucleotides: TGTGCCAGCAGACGCGACGGGACAGTTAATGAAAAACTGTTTTTT. Its translation: CASRRDGTVNEKLFF.

The sample holds a few counts of this clonotype. CDR3 amino acids: CASSGGGGLRSYNEQFF. The DNA of the CDR3 is TGTGCCAGCAGCGGAGGGGGCGGGCTCCGCTCCTACAATGAGCAGTTCTTC. The chain joins TRBV9 to TRBJ2-1, with 7 bases fitting TRBD1. The CDR3 is 17 amino acids. V was pared by 3 bases and J by 0 bases, with 9 bases of the junction left unmatched. Germline CDR1 is SGDLS and CDR2 is YYNGEE.

This rearrangement joins TRBV12-3 or TRBV12-4 to TRBJ2-3, with 7 nucleotides matching TRBD2. With 6 bases clipped from V and 3 bases from J, the junction kept 6 bases outside the gene matches. CDR3 length: 14 amino acids. The CDR3 region is CASRLGLPTDTQYF. The DNA of the CDR3 is TGTGCCAGCAGACTGGGACTACCGACAGATACGCAGTATTTT.

This clonotype came up a few times. The chain joins TRBV12-3 or TRBV12-4 to TRBJ2-5, with D possibly matching TRBD1 (6 bases). V lost 6 bases to trimming and J lost 4 bases, with 12 bases between them. The CDR3 spans 13 residues. CDR3 loop: CASRGGPVETQYF. The CDR3 DNA reads as TGTGCCAGCAGAGGGGGTCCGGTAGAGACCCAGTACTTC.

This clonotype came up a few times. The chain is built from TRBV12-3 or TRBV12-4 and TRBJ1-1; D is perhaps TRBD1 (5 bases). The CDR3 totals 12 residues. Trimming removed 3 bases from V and 11 bases from J, with 13 bases in between. In DNA form, the CDR3 reads TGTGCCAGCAGTTTTTGGCAGGGTGGTGCTTTCTTT. As protein: CASSFWQGGAFF.